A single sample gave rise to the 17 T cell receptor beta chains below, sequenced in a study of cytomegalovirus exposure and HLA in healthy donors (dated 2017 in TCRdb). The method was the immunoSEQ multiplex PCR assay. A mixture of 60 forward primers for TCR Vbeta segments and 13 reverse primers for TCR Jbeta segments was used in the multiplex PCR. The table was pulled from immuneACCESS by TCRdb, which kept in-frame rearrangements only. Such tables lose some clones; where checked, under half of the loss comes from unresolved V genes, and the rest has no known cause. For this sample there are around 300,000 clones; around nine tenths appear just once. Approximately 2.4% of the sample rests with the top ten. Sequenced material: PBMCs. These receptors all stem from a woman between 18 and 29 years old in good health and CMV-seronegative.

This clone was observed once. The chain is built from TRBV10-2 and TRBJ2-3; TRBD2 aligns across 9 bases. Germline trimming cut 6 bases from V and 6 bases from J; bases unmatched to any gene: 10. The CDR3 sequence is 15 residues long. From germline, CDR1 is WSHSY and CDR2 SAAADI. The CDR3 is CASSPPRGGLDTQYF. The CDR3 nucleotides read TGCGCCAGCAGCCCACCGCGGGGGGGCCTCGATACGCAGTATTTT.

CDR3 protein: CASSRYRVREDEQYF. CDR3 bases: TGTGCCAGCTCACGATACAGGGTGCGGGAGGACGAGCAGTACTTC. V is TRBV18 and J is TRBJ2-7; TRBD2 matches 8 bases. Trimming removed 4 bases from V and 5 bases from J; junction bases left unmatched: 10. CDR1 is KGHSH, CDR2 LQKENI, per germline. The CDR3 has 15 amino acids.

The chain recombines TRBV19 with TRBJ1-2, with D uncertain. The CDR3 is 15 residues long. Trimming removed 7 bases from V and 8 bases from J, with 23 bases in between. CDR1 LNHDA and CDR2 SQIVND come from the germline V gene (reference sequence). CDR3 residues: CASKGAADLVGGYTF. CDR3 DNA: TGTGCCAGTAAAGGTGCGGCAGACCTTGTAGGAGGCTACACCTTC.

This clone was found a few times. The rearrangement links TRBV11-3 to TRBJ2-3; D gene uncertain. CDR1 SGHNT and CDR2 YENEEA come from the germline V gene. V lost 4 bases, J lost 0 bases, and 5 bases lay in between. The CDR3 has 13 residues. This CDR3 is CASSSYSTDTQYF. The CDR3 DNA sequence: TGTGCCAGCAGCTCGTATAGCACAGATACGCAGTATTTT.

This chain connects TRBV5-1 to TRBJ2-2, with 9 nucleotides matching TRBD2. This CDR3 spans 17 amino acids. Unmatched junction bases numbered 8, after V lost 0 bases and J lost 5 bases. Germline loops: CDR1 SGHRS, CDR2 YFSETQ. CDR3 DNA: TGCGCCAGCAGCTTGGAAGGTTCGCGGGGGGGAACCGGGGAGCTGTTTTTT. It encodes CASSLEGSRGGTGELFF. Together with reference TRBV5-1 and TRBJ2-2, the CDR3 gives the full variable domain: KAGVTQTPRYLIKTRGQQVTLSCSPISGHRSVSWYQQTPGQGLQFLFEYFSETQRNKGNFPGRFSGRQFSNSRSEMNVSTLELGDSALYLCASSLEGSRGGTGELFFGEGSRLTVL.

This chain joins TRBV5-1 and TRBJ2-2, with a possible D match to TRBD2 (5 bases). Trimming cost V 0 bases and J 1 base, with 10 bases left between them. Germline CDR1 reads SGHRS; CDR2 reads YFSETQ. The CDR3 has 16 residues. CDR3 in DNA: TGCGCCAGCAGCTTGGGCGGGCGGGTGAACACCGGGGAGCTGTTTTTT. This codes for CASSLGGRVNTGELFF.

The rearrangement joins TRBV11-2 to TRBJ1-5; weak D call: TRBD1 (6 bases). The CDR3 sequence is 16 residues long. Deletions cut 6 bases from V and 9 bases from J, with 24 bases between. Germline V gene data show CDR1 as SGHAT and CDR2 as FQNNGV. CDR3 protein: CASSRVGGAQGWPQHF. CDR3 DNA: TGTGCCAGCAGTCGCGTTGGGGGGGCGCAGGGTTGGCCCCAGCATTTT.

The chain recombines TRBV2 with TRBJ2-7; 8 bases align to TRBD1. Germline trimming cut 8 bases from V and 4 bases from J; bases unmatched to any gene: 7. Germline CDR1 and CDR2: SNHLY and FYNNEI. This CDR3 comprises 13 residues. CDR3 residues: CASDGDRSYEQYF. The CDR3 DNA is TGTGCCAGCGACGGGGACAGGTCGTACGAGCAGTACTTC.

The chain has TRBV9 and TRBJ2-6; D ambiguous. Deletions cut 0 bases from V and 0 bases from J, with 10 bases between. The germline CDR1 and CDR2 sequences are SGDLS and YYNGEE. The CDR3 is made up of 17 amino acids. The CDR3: CASSVVGYPSGANVLTF. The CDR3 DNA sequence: TGTGCCAGCAGCGTAGTGGGCTACCCCTCTGGGGCCAACGTCCTGACTTTC.

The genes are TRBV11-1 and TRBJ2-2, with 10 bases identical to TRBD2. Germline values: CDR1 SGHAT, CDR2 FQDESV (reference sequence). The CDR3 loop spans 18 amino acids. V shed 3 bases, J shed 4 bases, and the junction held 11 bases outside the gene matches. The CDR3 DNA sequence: TGTGCCAGCAGCTTGGGAGGAGCGGGGGGGCGGTTCACCGGGGAGCTGTTTTTT. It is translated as CASSLGGAGGRFTGELFF.

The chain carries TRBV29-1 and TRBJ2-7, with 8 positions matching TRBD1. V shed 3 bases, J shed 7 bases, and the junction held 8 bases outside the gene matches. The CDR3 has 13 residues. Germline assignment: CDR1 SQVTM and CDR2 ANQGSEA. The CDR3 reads CSVDGQGAGEQYF. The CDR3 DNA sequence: TGCAGCGTTGACGGGCAGGGGGCGGGTGAGCAGTACTTC.

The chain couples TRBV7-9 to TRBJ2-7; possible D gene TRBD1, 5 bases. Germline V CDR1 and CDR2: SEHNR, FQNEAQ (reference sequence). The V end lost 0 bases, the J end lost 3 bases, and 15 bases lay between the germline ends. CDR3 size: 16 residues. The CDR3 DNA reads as TGTGCCAGCAGCTTAGCGGGGCAAACTTTCGACTACGAGCAGTACTTC. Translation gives CASSLAGQTFDYEQYF.

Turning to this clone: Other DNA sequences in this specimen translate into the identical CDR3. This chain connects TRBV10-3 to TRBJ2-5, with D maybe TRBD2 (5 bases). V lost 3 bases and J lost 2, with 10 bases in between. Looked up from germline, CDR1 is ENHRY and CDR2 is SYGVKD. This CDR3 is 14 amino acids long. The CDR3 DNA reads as TGTGCCATCAGTGAAGGAGGTTCTCAAGAGACCCAGTACTTC. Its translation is CAISEGGSQETQYF.

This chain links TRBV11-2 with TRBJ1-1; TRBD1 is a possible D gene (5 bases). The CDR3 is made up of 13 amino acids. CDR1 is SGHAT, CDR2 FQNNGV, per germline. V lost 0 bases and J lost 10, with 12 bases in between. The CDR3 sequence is CASSLEQASSAFF. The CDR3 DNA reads TGTGCCAGCAGCTTAGAACAGGCATCGTCAGCTTTCTTT.

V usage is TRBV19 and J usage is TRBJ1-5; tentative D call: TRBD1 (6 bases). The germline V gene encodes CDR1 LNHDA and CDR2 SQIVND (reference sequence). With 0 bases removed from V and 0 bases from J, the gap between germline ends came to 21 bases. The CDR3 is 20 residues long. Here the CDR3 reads CASSIDLRGNRAHSNQPQHF. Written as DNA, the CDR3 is TGTGCCAGTAGTATAGATCTACGGGGAAACAGGGCCCATAGCAATCAGCCCCAGCATTTT.

The CDR3 nucleotides read TGTGCCAGCAGCCCCCGGGACACTGAAGCTTTCTTT. It yields the protein CASSPRDTEAFF. This chain connects TRBV7-9 to TRBJ1-1; D remains unclear. The CDR3 has 12 residues. Germline lookup yields CDR1 SEHNR and CDR2 FQNEAQ (reference sequence). Trimming took 5 bases from V and 3 from J, leaving 7 bases between them.

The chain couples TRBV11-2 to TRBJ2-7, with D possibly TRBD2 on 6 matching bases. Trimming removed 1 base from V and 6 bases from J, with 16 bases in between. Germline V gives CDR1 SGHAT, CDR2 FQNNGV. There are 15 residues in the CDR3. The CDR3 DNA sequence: TGTGCCAGCAGCTTAGGGGGGGAAAGCTCACGCGAGCAGTACTTC. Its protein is CASSLGGESSREQYF.